The sequence of this T cell receptor beta chain was determined in a study of blood T cells in healthy people across ages. Trimming took off 6 bases at V and 4 bases at J, with 16 bases between the two ends. The CDR3 contains 15 residues. Germline V gene sequence: CDR1 MDHEN, CDR2 SYDVKM. Extractions gave at least 5 micrograms of total RNA per sample. Through a sample-barcoded 5' primer and a J-beta primer mix, a second PCR was run for 7 to 11 cycles. TCRdb processed the 5' RACE reads anew with MiXCR; each CDR3 protein has one entry. The sample comprises about 800,000 distinct CDR3 sequences, around 25% of which are singletons, and approximately 3.7% rests with the top ten. This clonotype was seen only a few times. These data also featured in a second study, about T cells of mothers and their children. That paper states: Whether pairs are related or unrelated, thymic selection shapes their TCR recombination output in much the same way.

The TCR originated in a boy aged 5-17 years in good health. The sequencing sample was made of blood. The chain carries TRBV28 and TRBJ1-5; maybe TRBD1 (6 bases). CDR3 nucleotides: TGTGCCAGCAGCTATTCCGGGACACTAAATCAGCCCCAGCATTTT. It is translated as CASSYSGTLNQPQHF. The full variable domain, rest sourced from reference TRBV28 and TRBJ1-5, is DVKVTQSSRYLVKRTGEKVFLECVQDMDHENMFWYRQDPGLGLRLIYFSYDVKMKEKGDIPEGYSVSREKKERFSLILESASTNQTSMYLCASSYSGTLNQPQHFGDGTRLSIL.